The T cell receptor (beta chain) described here comes from a study of tumor and adjacent non-tumor tissue in lung cancer. Study-level information: There were some 12 adenocarcinoma, a couple of squamous cell carcinoma and 1 small cell lung cancer cases. Patients were aged 31 to 76, about ten men and about five women, stage I to III.

The library came from three nested PCR rounds adapted from ARM-PCR protocols. MiXCR, applied by TCRdb to the multiplex PCR reads, yields one record per CDR3 protein. The sample contains roughly 70,000 distinct CDR3 sequences, roughly 70% of which appear only once. The CDR3 contains 17 residues. Germline values: CDR1 MGHRA, CDR2 YSYEKL. In the case of this clonotype: Its antigen is still unknown. Its ends do not fully match the called genes, so a read error is possible.

General study findings and limits: Normal lung showed higher cumulative top 100 clone frequency than tumor.

This sample's RNA came from whole unsorted tissue. The normal lung tissue was taken more than 3 cm from the tumor edge. Chemotherapy-naive patients with new lung cancer underwent thoracic surgery in China, August–November 2014. The source is a woman aged 50 to 60 with non-small cell lung cancer. The sequencing input was distant non-tumor lung tissue. The rearrangement links TRBV4-1 to TRBJ2-1; 7 bases map to TRBD2. CDR3 sequence reads: CAGSQDRTRSSYNEQFF. CDR3 nucleotides: TGCGCCGGCAGCCAAGATCGGACTAGGAGCTCCTACAATGAGCAGTTCTTC.